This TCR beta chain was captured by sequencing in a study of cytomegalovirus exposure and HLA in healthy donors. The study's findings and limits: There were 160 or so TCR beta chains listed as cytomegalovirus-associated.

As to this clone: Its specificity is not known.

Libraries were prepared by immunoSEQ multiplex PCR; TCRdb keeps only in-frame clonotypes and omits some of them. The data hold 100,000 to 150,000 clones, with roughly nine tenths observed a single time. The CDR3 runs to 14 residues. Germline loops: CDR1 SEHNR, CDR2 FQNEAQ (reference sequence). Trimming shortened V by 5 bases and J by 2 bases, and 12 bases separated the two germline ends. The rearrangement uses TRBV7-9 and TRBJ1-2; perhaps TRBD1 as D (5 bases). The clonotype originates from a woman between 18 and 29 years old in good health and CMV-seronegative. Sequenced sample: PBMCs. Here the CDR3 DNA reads TGTGCCAGCAGCATGACAGCCCAGAACTATGGCTACACCTTC. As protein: CASSMTAQNYGYTF.